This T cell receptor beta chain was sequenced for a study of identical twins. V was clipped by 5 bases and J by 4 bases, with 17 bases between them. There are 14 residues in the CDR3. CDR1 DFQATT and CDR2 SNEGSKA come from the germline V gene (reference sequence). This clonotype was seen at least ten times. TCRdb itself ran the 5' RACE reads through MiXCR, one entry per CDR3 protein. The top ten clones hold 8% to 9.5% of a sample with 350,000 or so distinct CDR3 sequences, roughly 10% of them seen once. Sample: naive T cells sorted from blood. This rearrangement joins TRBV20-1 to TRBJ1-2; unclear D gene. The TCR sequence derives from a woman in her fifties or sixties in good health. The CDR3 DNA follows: TGCAGTGCTCTCCGGGGTATGGGTAGCTATGGCTACACCTTC. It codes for CSALRGMGSYGYTF.